Sequencing of this T cell receptor (beta chain) was carried out in a study of T cell repertoires in cytomegalovirus infection. Study-wide background: CMV infection plus the matching HLA type was flagged by public TCR beta signatures.

This CDR3 spans 14 amino acids. The V end was cut by 2 bases, the J end by 2 bases, with 10 bases between. The V gene's germline CDR1 is MDHEN and CDR2 SYDVKM. TCRdb re-called the reads with MiXCR, one entry per CDR3 protein. The table records 740,000 or so distinct CDR3 sequences, roughly 35% of them present only once. On this clonotype itself: Its cognate antigen is unknown.

Study-wide findings and caveats: Summed frequency of public TCR beta families distinguished CMV carriers with the relevant HLA. HLA-C-restricted, CMV-specific TCR beta clonotypes were dominant ex vivo.

This chain connects TRBV28 to TRBJ2-7; D uncertain. The sequenced sample consisted of PBMCs. This clonotype originated in a human donor in good health (CMV status not recorded). Some clones in this sample may be carry-over from other donors' samples. As DNA, the CDR3 is TGTGCCAGCAGTTTAAGTGGTAAGGCCTACGAGCAGTACTTC. This codes for CASSLSGKAYEQYF.